These T cell receptor beta chains were read from a single sample in a study of blood T cell repertoires in COVID-19. TCRdb keeps only in-frame clones here, not all; method: immunoSEQ multiplex PCR. The table includes 170,000 or so clones, 90% detected once. The specimen sequenced was peripheral blood. These receptors all stem from a man in his fifties or sixties with acute or convalescent COVID-19. Both conserved end residues are trimmed from each CDR3. The order of the fields is J gene, V gene, CDR3 protein.

>TRBJ1-5|TRBV7-2
ASSRDINQPQH
>TRBJ1-1|TRBV9
ASSVVGETEAF
>TRBJ2-3|TRBV28
ASSPAGGFSDTQY
>TRBJ1-5|TRBV6-2/TRBV6-3
ASSYRGQGNQPQH
>TRBJ2-1|TRBV9
ASSVGGLALDEQF
>TRBJ1-5|TRBV6-2/TRBV6-3
ASSTKPQGWAPNQPQH
>TRBJ2-1|TRBV24-1
ATSAGQLFSYNEQF
>TRBJ2-5|TRBV5-4
ASKPGQGNSETQY
>TRBJ1-2|TRBV28
ASSLSWAPGYGYT
>TRBJ2-5|TRBV7-3
ASSRDRQETQY
>TRBJ2-3|TRBV15
ATSRASGRPPDTQY
>TRBJ2-5|TRBV25-1
ASSESPRGGGETQY
>TRBJ1-2|TRBV15
ATSETRNYGYT
>TRBJ1-2|TRBV6-4
ASNRKRSPYGYT
>TRBJ2-7|TRBV29-1
SVGLADEQY
>TRBJ1-6|TRBV28
ASSLGDRNSPLH
>TRBJ2-5|TRBV5-1
ASSLAGGETQY
>TRBJ1-2|TRBV29-1
SVLGHREANGYT
>TRBJ2-1|TRBV10-3
AMRAGERSSEQF
>TRBJ2-5|TRBV24-1
ATSETGIETQY
>TRBJ1-3|TRBV7-6
ASSQGGSGNTIY
>TRBJ1-5|TRBV6-6
ASSPRTGGSNQPQH
>TRBJ2-7|TRBV20-1
SASDIYRSYEQY
>TRBJ2-3|TRBV20-1
SASGLAGETLSTDTQY
>TRBJ1-2|TRBV6-2/TRBV6-3
ASSTWDRGSTNYGYT
>TRBJ2-2|TRBV18
ASSPMEGTGELF
>TRBJ1-4|TRBV5-1
ASSLSGAANEKLF
>TRBJ2-3|TRBV6-5
ASSSPGGLSDTQY
>TRBJ2-5|TRBV11-2
ASSLSIRETQY
>TRBJ2-3|TRBV28
ASSSRDTYTDTQY
>TRBJ2-2|TRBV6-1
ASSEADTYTGELF
>TRBJ2-7|TRBV6-5
ASRPGLVVYEQY
>TRBJ2-4|TRBV9
ASSPPLGRDSLAKNIQY
>TRBJ2-5|TRBV7-2
ASSPRLDSETQY
>TRBJ2-1|TRBV6-6
ASSYSRKGNEQF
>TRBJ2-1|TRBV6-5
ASTTGGSGTNEQF
>TRBJ2-7|TRBV5-1
ASSLELGREQY
>TRBJ1-1|TRBV6-5
ASSTGQMNTEAF
>TRBJ1-4|TRBV4-2
ASSQDLRAAINEKLF
>TRBJ2-2|TRBV27
ASCPAGNTGELF
>TRBJ2-3|TRBV27
ASSPTSGGLDTQY
>TRBJ2-7|TRBV7-8
ASSAGTGRSYEQY
>TRBJ2-2|TRBV6-5
ASSYSGAGGGGELF
>TRBJ2-2|TRBV7-6
ASRGTWNTGELF
>TRBJ1-1|TRBV30
AWSRTDVNTEAF
>TRBJ2-2|TRBV5-1
ASSLVGGVTGELF
>TRBJ1-6|TRBV6-1
ASSEVLADNSPLH
>TRBJ2-5|TRBV7-9
ASSTWDRSQETQY
>TRBJ2-5|TRBV14
ASSQGSLAGSKETQY
>TRBJ2-2|TRBV9
ASSRYEELF
>TRBJ2-1|TRBV9
ASSVVPSGTSYNEQF
>TRBJ2-7|TRBV30
AWSRGGLNEQY
>TRBJ2-3|TRBV27
ASSSLETHLADTQY
>TRBJ1-2|TRBV5-6
ASSTRTVANYGYT
>TRBJ2-7|TRBV4-1
ASSLTSGGSSYEQY
>TRBJ2-7|TRBV19
ASSPLGGNEQY
>TRBJ1-2|TRBV28
ASSPRDRAFYGYT
>TRBJ1-1|TRBV12-3/TRBV12-4
ASSRRSTEAF
>TRBJ2-1|TRBV5-1
ASTIDRNYNEQF